This entry is about one T cell receptor (beta chain). This sample is part of a study of cytomegalovirus exposure and HLA in healthy donors. TCRdb's table, derived via immunoSEQ multiplex PCR, lists solely in-frame clones and lacks some. The sample has over 200,000 clones; about 86% are singletons. CDR1 is SGHVS and CDR2 is FQNEAQ in the germline V gene. The CDR3 contains 14 residues. V was pared by 3 bases and J by 6 bases, with 12 bases between. The chain is built from TRBV7-8 and TRBJ2-1; D may be TRBD2 (5 bases). This receptor was taken from a woman aged 18 to 35 in good health and CMV-seronegative. The sample taken for sequencing was PBMCs. In DNA, the CDR3 is TGTGCCAGCAGCTTTCTCCGGGGAACCAATGAGCAGTTCTTC. Translated: CASSFLRGTNEQFF.